This is a list of T cell receptor beta chains from one sample in a study of early T cells in non-severe SARS-CoV-2 infection. TCRdb re-derived calls from the 5' RACE reads in MiXCR, one entry per CDR3 protein. Among about 35,000 distinct CDR3 sequences listed, 5% to 7% were seen once. Input material: whole blood. The origin of the receptors is an adult who was a healthcare worker with PCR-confirmed SARS-CoV-2 infection or an uninfected control (not recorded which). Each CDR3 is given with its conserved first and last residue. A D gene is named only where the DNA matches it firmly. Size is stated for part of the rows, as once, few or many counts, or as a class when the clone is expanded.

cdr3_nt,cdr3_aa,d_call,j_call,cdr3_length,clone_size,v_call
TGTGCCAGCAGCCTCTGGACGGAAGGGCAGTACTTC,CASSLWTEGQYF,.,TRBJ2-7,12,many,TRBV7-8
TGTGCCAGCAGTTCGGAGAGGAACAATGAGCAGTTCTTC,CASSSERNNEQFF,.,TRBJ2-1,13,many,TRBV7-2
TGTGCCAGCAATGGAGATCGCTGGGCGAGAAGCCCTGAAAACACCATATATTTT,CASNGDRWARSPENTIYF,.,TRBJ1-3,18,many,TRBV12-3/TRBV12-4
TGTGCCAGCAGTTTATGGGACCCAGATACGCAGTATTTT,CASSLWDPDTQYF,.,TRBJ2-3,13,.,TRBV27
TGCGCCAGCAGCCGCCCCTCAAACAATGAGCAGTTCTTC,CASSRPSNNEQFF,.,TRBJ2-1,13,few,TRBV5-1
TGCGCCAGCAGCCAAGGGACAGGGCCTAGCACAGATACGCAGTATTTT,CASSQGTGPSTDTQYF,TRBD1,TRBJ2-3,16,.,TRBV4-1
TGTGCCAGTAGTATAGGAGTCGCGCCCTACAATGAGCAGTTCTTC,CASSIGVAPYNEQFF,.,TRBJ2-1,15,many,TRBV19
TGTGCCAGCAGTCCTACTGGGAGCTCCTATAATTCACCCCTCCACTTT,CASSPTGSSYNSPLHF,.,TRBJ1-6,16,.,TRBV28
TGTGCCAGCAGTTACTCTCCAACAGCCCAAGAGACCCAGTACTTC,CASSYSPTAQETQYF,.,TRBJ2-5,15,many,TRBV6-5
TGTGCCAGCAGCTCCGGGACAGGGTCACATACGCAGTATTTT,CASSSGTGSHTQYF,TRBD1,TRBJ2-3,14,many,TRBV7-3
TGCAGTGCTAGTTCGGGGGCCTACAATGAGCAGTTCTTC,CSASSGAYNEQFF,.,TRBJ2-1,13,many,TRBV20-1
TGTGCCAGCAGTTACTCGAGGATTAACTATGGCTACACCTTC,CASSYSRINYGYTF,.,TRBJ1-2,14,few,TRBV6-6
TGTGCCAGCAGCCCCACTAGCGGGAGCTCCTACGAGCAGTACTTC,CASSPTSGSSYEQYF,TRBD2,TRBJ2-7,15,few,TRBV6-5
TGTGCCAGCAGTTTTTGGACAGTGACCTACGAGCAGTACTTC,CASSFWTVTYEQYF,.,TRBJ2-7,14,many,TRBV28
TGCAGTGCTAGAAACTTTCGCTCCTACAATGAGCAGTTCTTC,CSARNFRSYNEQFF,.,TRBJ2-1,14,.,TRBV20-1
TGCAGTGCTAGAGATCCGGCGGGGGGCTCCTACAATGAGCAGTTCTTC,CSARDPAGGSYNEQFF,TRBD2,TRBJ2-1,16,few,TRBV20-1
TGTGCCAGCAGCTTAGGGCTGGGGCGGACCTACGAGCAGTACTTC,CASSLGLGRTYEQYF,.,TRBJ2-7,15,many,TRBV7-2
TGTGCCAGCAGTCCGACCAGGGGCCAAGAGACCCAGTACTTC,CASSPTRGQETQYF,.,TRBJ2-5,14,many,TRBV7-6
TGCAGTGCTTTCACAGGGGTCTCCTACAATGAGCAGTTCTTC,CSAFTGVSYNEQFF,TRBD1,TRBJ2-1,14,.,TRBV20-1
TGTGCCAGCAGAACTAGCGGGAGTAGAGGTGAGCAGTTCTTC,CASRTSGSRGEQFF,TRBD2,TRBJ2-1,14,.,TRBV12-3/TRBV12-4
TGTGCCACCAGCTTTGGACAGTCTGGGGCCAACGTCCTGACTTTC,CATSFGQSGANVLTF,.,TRBJ2-6,15,many,TRBV24-1
TGCAGCGTACGGGGTAATGAGCAGTTCTTC,CSVRGNEQFF,.,TRBJ2-1,10,.,TRBV29-1
TGCAGTGCCGAAGCGGTTCCTAGCACAGATACGCAGTATTTT,CSAEAVPSTDTQYF,.,TRBJ2-3,14,many,TRBV20-1
TGCGCCAGCAGCTTTGCGAGGCACGATGAGCAGTTCTTC,CASSFARHDEQFF,.,TRBJ2-1,13,.,TRBV5-1
TGTGCCAGCAGTTTTTCCAACGTTTACGAGCAGTACTTC,CASSFSNVYEQYF,.,TRBJ2-7,13,.,TRBV27
TGTGCCAGTAGTCCCCGGACTAGCGGGAGGTCGTCCTACAATGAGCAGTTCTTC,CASSPRTSGRSSYNEQFF,TRBD2,TRBJ2-1,18,many,TRBV19
TGTGCCAGCAGTGAAGCTTGGACGTCAAAAAATGAGCAGTTCTTC,CASSEAWTSKNEQFF,.,TRBJ2-1,15,few,TRBV2
TGTGCCAGCAGCTTGGAGCCCGGGACTAGCGGGAATGAGCAGTTCTTC,CASSLEPGTSGNEQFF,TRBD2,TRBJ2-1,16,few,TRBV11-2
TGTGCCAGTAGGGACGTAAGCTCTGGAAACACCATATATTTT,CASRDVSSGNTIYF,.,TRBJ1-3,14,many,TRBV6-5
TGCGCCAGCAGCTTGGACGCCTTCAAAGGGGATACGCAGTATTTT,CASSLDAFKGDTQYF,.,TRBJ2-3,15,many,TRBV5-1
TGTGCCAGCAGCCAATCAGCGGCCTACGAGCAGTACTTC,CASSQSAAYEQYF,.,TRBJ2-7,13,few,TRBV16
TGTGCCACGAGCGGGAGCCGACAAGAGACCCAGTACTTC,CATSGSRQETQYF,TRBD2,TRBJ2-5,13,.,TRBV7-7
TGCAGCGTTGGAGGCGGGATAACAGATACGCAGTATTTT,CSVGGGITDTQYF,.,TRBJ2-3,13,many,TRBV29-1
TGTGCCACCAGTGACCGAGATCTCCCGGGCGGGAGCGTTAATGAGCAGTTCTTC,CATSDRDLPGGSVNEQFF,TRBD2,TRBJ2-1,18,.,TRBV24-1
TGTGCCAGCAGCTTGTCTGTCTCGACAGGGACCTACGAGCAGTACTTC,CASSLSVSTGTYEQYF,TRBD1,TRBJ2-7,16,few,TRBV5-6
TGCAGCGTTCGTCGGGAGACCCAGTACTTC,CSVRRETQYF,.,TRBJ2-5,10,many,TRBV29-1
TGCGCCAGCTCCGAGCGGGCGGGCACAGATACGCAGTATTTT,CASSERAGTDTQYF,.,TRBJ2-3,14,many,TRBV10-2
TGTGCCAGCAGTGCGACCGGGACTCAGGGAAACACCATATATTTT,CASSATGTQGNTIYF,.,TRBJ1-3,15,many,TRBV25-1
TGTGCCAGCAGCTTAGCCACCCTACCGGACAGGGGGCCAGATACGCAGTATTTT,CASSLATLPDRGPDTQYF,TRBD1,TRBJ2-3,18,.,TRBV7-9
TGCAGTGCTTTGACAGGGGAAGGTGGCTACACCTTC,CSALTGEGGYTF,TRBD1,TRBJ1-2,12,many,TRBV20-1
TGTGCCAGCAGTTTCTTAGCGGGACGCACCGGGGAGCTGTTTTTT,CASSFLAGRTGELFF,TRBD2,TRBJ2-2,15,.,TRBV28
TGCAGTGCTAATCCAGGGACGGGTGGCTACACCTTC,CSANPGTGGYTF,.,TRBJ1-2,12,many,TRBV20-1
TGTGCCAGCAGTTTAATCCGGAGCGGAGATTACAATGAGCAGTTCTTC,CASSLIRSGDYNEQFF,.,TRBJ2-1,16,many,TRBV27
TGCGCCAGCAGCTTATCAGGATACGAGCAGTACTTC,CASSLSGYEQYF,.,TRBJ2-7,12,many,TRBV5-1
TGTGCCAGCAGCTTGTACCCCGGGACAGGGGATACCGGGGAGCTGTTTTTT,CASSLYPGTGDTGELFF,TRBD1,TRBJ2-2,17,.,TRBV7-9
TGTGCCAGCGGCCGGAGCGACGGATATGGCTACACCTTC,CASGRSDGYGYTF,.,TRBJ1-2,13,few,TRBV5-4
TGCAGTGCTACCCCCGGCGGGAGGATCAACGAGCAGTACTTC,CSATPGGRINEQYF,TRBD2,TRBJ2-7,14,.,TRBV20-1
TGCAGTGCTTCGGGACTTCGGACCGGGGAGCTGTTTTTT,CSASGLRTGELFF,.,TRBJ2-2,13,.,TRBV20-1